This T cell receptor beta chain comes out of a study of early T cells in non-severe SARS-CoV-2 infection (dated by TCRdb to about 2021). About the full investigation: TCR sequencing used bulk RNA from unsorted whole blood, so alpha and beta chains could not be paired.

Taken from cysteine to phenylalanine, the CDR3 has 16 residues. The only DNA kept is the CDR3, 48 bases in frame from the first base. The junction shows trimming of 4 bases on V and 2 bases on J, and the gene matches do not reach 8 bases of it. A few counts support this clonotype. Its antigen has not been determined. Base quality data are lacking; no much larger clone is found one base away. This was a case-control study nested in a cohort of healthcare workers in London, UK, who had nasopharyngeal swab PCR tests and blood samples taken every week. Healthcare workers were recruited during the week of the UK lockdown, between 23 and 31 March 2020, and followed weekly for up to 16 weeks. What the research found in general, with its limitations: VDJdb matching was skewed toward anti-spike CD8 responses and likely underestimated virus-specific expansions, missing private and CD4 specificities.

The library was made by 5' RACE. Sequencing instrument: NextSeq 500. The TCR library protocol attached unique molecular identifiers to individual cDNA molecules to correct for sequencing error and PCR bias. TCR alpha and beta chains were both sequenced, and the abundances of alpha and beta sequences in each sample were closely correlated with each other. The authors' analysis ran thus. Decombinator V4 was used to annotate TCR sequences for V gene, J gene and CDR3. Expanded TCRs were defined as changing significantly between any two time points under a Poisson model with p below 0.0001. TCR abundances were normalised to the total number of TCRs sequenced in each sample and reported as counts per million. TRAV1-2 paired with TRAJ12, TRAJ20 or TRAJ33 defined MAIT TCRs, while TRAV10 paired with TRAJ18 defined iNKT TCRs. A search of VDJdb, accessed on 1 November 2021, was run for TCRs annotated to CMV, EBV and SARS-CoV-2, with TCRs annotated for multiple antigens excluded. TCRdb trimmed the raw reads at Q25, called clones with MiXCR and kept productive beta chains. Rows with a matching CDR3 protein are joined into one entry that keeps the most common DNA and genes. Clone size and V and J calls follow TCRdb, not the original study. Here the sample has 90,000 to 130,000 distinct CDR3 sequences; about 12% occur a single time. In total, the top ten clones hold less than 3.5% of the sample.

The V gene is TRBV12-3 or TRBV12-4 and the J gene is TRBJ1-5, with 7 bases matching TRBD1. The sample was whole blood. The TCR originated in an adult who was a healthcare worker with PCR-confirmed SARS-CoV-2 infection or an uninfected control (not recorded which). The CDR3 amino acid sequence is: CASSSTQGKGNQPQHF. The DNA sequence reads TGTGCCAGCAGTTCCACACAGGGGAAGGGCAATCAGCCCCAGCATTTT.